Listed here are 30 T cell receptor beta chains from one sample, sequenced in a study of PD-1 blockade in classical Hodgkin lymphoma. There was relapse after autologous stem cell transplantation in every patient, and there was variation in brentuximab vedotin exposure. Assay used: immunoSEQ multiplex PCR; TCRdb lists only in-frame clones, some missing. This sample has about 75,000 clones, with approximately 94% found just once. Here the sequenced sample was peripheral blood mononuclear cells (PBMCs), taken at baseline. The source is a human donor with classical Hodgkin lymphoma.

This clone was counted a few times. The V call is TRBV27, the J call TRBJ2-7; the match to TRBD1 covers 9 bases. Per the germline V gene, CDR1 is MNHEY and CDR2 is SMNVEV (reference sequence). V gave up 5 bases and J gave up 3 bases; unmatched junction bases: 8. The CDR3 covers 15 residues. CDR3 DNA sequence: TGTGCCAGCAGTATACAGGGGGCTTCATTCTACGAGCAGTACTTC. This translates into CASSIQGASFYEQYF.

The V call is TRBV6-1, the J call TRBJ1-2; D not resolved. V shed 4 bases and J shed 8 bases, with 20 bases lying between them. The V gene's germline CDR1 is MNHNS and CDR2 SASEGT. The CDR3 has 15 amino acids. The CDR3 loop reads CASSGEGTVLRGYTF. The CDR3 DNA follows: TGTGCCAGCAGTGGTGAGGGAACCGTACTGCGCGGCTACACCTTC.

The V call is TRBV7-8, the J call TRBJ2-7, with no clear D. The CDR3 runs to 15 residues. V was trimmed by 4 bases and J by 2 bases, leaving 15 bases between them. Looked up from germline, CDR1 is SGHVS and CDR2 is FQNEAQ. The DNA for the CDR3 is TGTGCCAGCAGCTCCTACTTGGACCTAGCCTACGAGCAGTACTTC. Its translation: CASSSYLDLAYEQYF.

This clone was counted once. The chain couples TRBV5-6 to TRBJ2-7; D might be TRBD2 (6 bases). Trimming took 0 bases from V and 5 from J, leaving 15 bases between them. Per the germline V gene, CDR1 is SGHDT and CDR2 is YYEEEE. This CDR3 has 15 residues. The CDR3 reads CASSLVSGVEDEQYF. The CDR3 DNA is TGTGCCAGCAGCTTGGTGTCGGGAGTGGAGGACGAGCAGTACTTC.

The rearrangement uses TRBV30 and TRBJ2-2; D is possibly TRBD2 (5 bases). Trimming cost V 3 bases and J 5 bases, with 7 bases left between them. CDR3 length: 12 amino acids. Germline CDR1 and CDR2: GTSNPN and SVGIG (reference sequence). The CDR3 DNA follows: TGTGCCTGGAGCCCGGGAACCGGGGAGCTGTTTTTT. Its translation is CAWSPGTGELFF.

The chain links TRBV4-1 to TRBJ2-7; 7 bases line up with TRBD1. The germline V gene has CDR1 MGHRA and CDR2 YSYEKL. V was clipped by 1 base and J by 4 bases; unmatched bases: 7. The CDR3 is 15 amino acids. CDR3 coding DNA: TGCGCCAGCAGCCAAGGGGTTGCAGGGGGATACGAGCAGTACTTC. Translated, it gives CASSQGVAGGYEQYF.

The chain uses TRBV19 and TRBJ2-5, with D unresolved. Germline lookup yields CDR1 LNHDA and CDR2 SQIVND (reference sequence). Trimming cost V 5 bases and J 5 bases, with 18 bases left between them. The length of the CDR3 is 15 residues. The DNA of the CDR3 is TGTGCCAGTAGTTCCCTCTTCCTAGGTGAGGAGACCCAGTACTTC. This translates into CASSSLFLGEETQYF.

This rearrangement joins TRBV27 to TRBJ2-7, with 9 bases identical to TRBD1. This CDR3 contains 14 residues. Germline V gene data show CDR1 as MNHEY and CDR2 as SMNVEV (reference sequence). J was trimmed by 4 bases and V by 3 bases; bases with no gene match: 4. CDR3 residues: CASSFGTGSYEQYF. The CDR3 bases are TGTGCCAGCAGTTTCGGGACAGGGAGTTACGAGCAGTACTTC.

The chain has TRBV27 and TRBJ2-1; no definite D call. Looked up from germline, CDR1 is MNHEY and CDR2 is SMNVEV (reference sequence). Trimming pared 3 bases from V and 3 bases from J, leaving 3 bases between. The CDR3 is 12 residues long. The CDR3 is CASSFRYNEQFF. The CDR3 region has the DNA TGTGCCAGCAGTTTCCGCTACAATGAGCAGTTCTTC.

The chain uses TRBV9 and TRBJ1-1; 9 bases are shared with TRBD1. V lost 0 bases to trimming and J lost 2 bases; unmatched junction nucleotides: 2. The CDR3 totals 15 residues. Germline values: CDR1 SGDLS, CDR2 YYNGEE. CDR3: CASSVEGQGNTEAFF. The CDR3 DNA sequence: TGTGCCAGCAGCGTAGAGGGACAGGGTAACACTGAAGCTTTCTTT.

The rearrangement uses TRBV4-3 and TRBJ2-4; unclear D gene. Between the trimmed V and J ends, which lost 0 bases and 5 bases, there was a span of 17 bases. Germline V gives CDR1 LGHNA, CDR2 YSLEER. CDR3 length: 17 amino acids. The DNA of the CDR3 is TGCGCCAGCAGCCAAGATGCGGTGGTTGGTGTTGAAAACATTCAGTACTTC. This translates into CASSQDAVVGVENIQYF.

The chain joins TRBV27 to TRBJ2-5; perhaps TRBD1 as D (5 bases). Trimming removed 9 bases from V and 0 bases from J, with 11 bases in between. The CDR3 spans 13 residues. CDR1 and CDR2 from the germline V gene are MNHEY and SMNVEV (reference sequence). CDR3 protein: CASARQYQETQYF. CDR3 DNA sequence: TGTGCCAGTGCTCGACAGTACCAAGAGACCCAGTACTTC.

In its sample, this clone was seen once. The chain carries TRBV2 and TRBJ1-5; D is undetermined. Trimming cost V 5 bases and J 1 base, with 9 bases left between them. Per germline, CDR1 SNHLY and CDR2 FYNNEI. CDR3 length: 14 amino acids. CDR3 region: CASSQMESNQPQHF. Here the CDR3 DNA reads TGTGCCAGCAGTCAAATGGAGAGCAATCAGCCCCAGCATTTT.

The rearrangement links TRBV30 to TRBJ2-1; 7 nucleotides agree with TRBD1. Germline CDR1 is GTSNPN and CDR2 is SVGIG (reference sequence). This CDR3 has 13 residues. J lost 12 bases, V lost 0 bases, and 8 bases had no gene match. The DNA for the CDR3 is TGTGCCTGGAGTGTCGAAATCGACAGGGCGCAGTTCTTC. It encodes CAWSVEIDRAQFF. The full variable domain, with the rest looked up from reference TRBV30 and TRBJ2-1, is SQTIHQWPATLVQPVGSPLSLECTVEGTSNPNLYWYRQAAGRGLQLLFYSVGIGQISSEVPQNLSASRPQDRQFILSSKKLLLSDSGFYLCAWSVEIDRAQFFGPGTRLTVL.

For this clone: Other nucleotide sequences from this sample produce the same CDR3. This chain connects TRBV5-1 to TRBJ1-6; TRBD1 agrees at 7 bases. CDR1 SGHRS and CDR2 YFSETQ come from the germline V gene. V gave up 5 bases and J gave up 0 bases; unmatched junction bases: 8. The CDR3 covers 17 residues. Written as DNA, the CDR3 is TGCGCCAGCAGTCCGACAGGGCCGAGCTCCTATAATTCACCCCTCCACTTT. Encoded protein: CASSPTGPSSYNSPLHF.

The rearrangement joins TRBV27 to TRBJ2-7, with a weak D call TRBD2 (6 bases). The CDR3 loop spans 17 amino acids. V lost 5 bases to trimming and J lost 0 bases, with 20 bases between them. Germline V gives CDR1 MNHEY, CDR2 SMNVEV (reference sequence). Written as DNA, the CDR3 is TGTGCCAGCAGTCCCCTTGGGGTTAGCGGAAGCTCCTACGAGCAGTACTTC. Translation gives CASSPLGVSGSSYEQYF.

The chain recombines TRBV7-6 with TRBJ2-1; unclear D gene. Trimming cost V 5 bases and J 9 bases, with 17 bases left between them. Germline V gene sequence: CDR1 SGHVS, CDR2 FNYEAQ. This CDR3 comprises 14 residues. CDR3 sequence reads: CASSILVLGAEQFF. The CDR3 DNA follows: TGTGCCAGCAGCATACTCGTGCTGGGCGCTGAGCAGTTCTTC.

The CDR3 bases are TGTGCCAGCAGCAGGGGAGGGCAGGCTTCTAGCACAGATACGCAGTATTTT. It yields the protein CASSRGGQASSTDTQYF. This sequence joins TRBV9 and TRBJ2-3, with 7 bases matching TRBD2. Trimming cost V 4 bases and J 0 bases; bases outside gene matches: 11. From germline, CDR1 is SGDLS and CDR2 YYNGEE. This CDR3 contains 17 residues.

The V call is TRBV5-1, the J call TRBJ2-3, with D perhaps TRBD2 (7 bases). Germline lookup yields CDR1 SGHRS and CDR2 YFSETQ. This CDR3 has 19 residues. The germline V and J ends were trimmed by 0 bases and 0 bases, with 20 bases remaining between them. The CDR3 nucleotides read TGCGCCAGCAGCTTGGCTCGAGGCGGGGGCCGCCCCAGCACAGATACGCAGTATTTT. Amino acid sequence: CASSLARGGGRPSTDTQYF.

The J gene is TRBJ2-7, the V gene TRBV18; 8 positions match TRBD2. Germline values: CDR1 KGHSH, CDR2 LQKENI. The V gene end was trimmed by 0 bases and the J gene end by 2 bases; junction bases not matched to a gene: 6. The CDR3 consists of 16 residues. CDR3 DNA: TGTGCCAGCTCACCACCGTTGCGGGGGGCTACCTACGAGCAGTACTTC. Its translation: CASSPPLRGATYEQYF. The full variable domain, with the rest looked up from reference TRBV18 and TRBJ2-7, is NAGVMQNPRHLVRRRGQEARLRCSPMKGHSHVYWYRQLPEEGLKFMVYLQKENIIDESGMPKERFSAEFPKEGPSILRIQQVVRGDSAAYFCASSPPLRGATYEQYFGPGTRLTVT.

The chain combines TRBV15 with TRBJ1-1, with 7 bases that match TRBD1. The CDR3 consists of 14 residues. With V trimmed by 3 bases and J by 6 bases, 7 bases remained unmatched. The germline CDR1 and CDR2 sequences are LNHNV and YYDKDF (reference sequence). Here the CDR3 reads CATSRGTQGAEAFF. The CDR3 coding sequence is TGTGCCACCAGCAGGGGTACGCAGGGGGCTGAAGCTTTCTTT.

The V and J genes are TRBV5-1 and TRBJ2-1; 7 bases align to TRBD2. J was trimmed by 10 bases and V by 4 bases; bases with no gene match: 5. Germline values: CDR1 SGHRS, CDR2 YFSETQ. The CDR3 runs to 12 residues. The CDR3 here is CASSPGGREQFF. CDR3 bases: TGCGCCAGCAGCCCGGGAGGTCGCGAGCAGTTCTTC.

This chain uses TRBV7-3 with TRBJ2-1; TRBD2 matches at 15 bases. V was pared by 4 bases and J by 8 bases, with 18 bases of the junction left unmatched. The CDR3 runs 20 residues. Germline-derived CDR1 and CDR2 are SGHTA and FQGTGA. The CDR3 region has the DNA TGTGCCAGCAGCTCAGCTATACGAGGACTAGCGGGAGGGCAGGGGGATGAGCAGTTCTTC. This codes for CASSSAIRGLAGGQGDEQFF.

The chain links TRBV2 to TRBJ1-3; TRBD1 might be the D (6 bases). The CDR3 length is 15 residues. V shed 6 bases and J shed 4 bases, with 16 bases lying between them. Germline CDR1 reads SNHLY; CDR2 reads FYNNEI. The CDR3 region is CASSATGLFGNTIYF. DNA for the CDR3: TGTGCCAGCAGCGCCACAGGGCTTTTCGGAAACACCATATATTTT.

The gene calls are TRBV7-9 and TRBJ1-1; no firm D call. This CDR3 has 12 residues. The ends were cut back, 5 bases at V and 0 bases at J, with 4 bases in the middle. Germline CDR1 and CDR2: SEHNR and FQNEAQ (reference sequence). The CDR3 nucleotides read TGTGCCAGCAGCCCGGTGAACACTGAAGCTTTCTTT. This sequence encodes CASSPVNTEAFF.

The chain is built from TRBV27 and TRBJ1-2, with no clear D. Germline V gene lookup returns CDR1 MNHEY and CDR2 SMNVEV (reference sequence). The CDR3 sequence is 15 residues long. The germline V and J ends were trimmed by 3 bases and 3 bases, with 14 bases remaining between them. CDR3 coding DNA: TGTGCCAGCAGTTTCTCCGTCACCTTCTACTATGGCTACACCTTC. Translated: CASSFSVTFYYGYTF.

V is TRBV19 and J is TRBJ2-1; D perhaps matches TRBD2 (6 bases). CDR3 size: 17 residues. Trimming cost V 1 base and J 0 bases, with 13 bases left between them. Germline loops: CDR1 LNHDA, CDR2 SQIVND (reference sequence). The CDR3 DNA reads as TGTGCCAGTAGTATAGGGACTATACCAAGCTCCTACAATGAGCAGTTCTTC. Translated, it gives CASSIGTIPSSYNEQFF. The variable domain in full, completed from reference TRBV19 and TRBJ2-1, reads DGGITQSPKYLFRKEGQNVTLSCEQNLNHDAMYWYRQDPGQGLRLIYYSQIVNDFQKGDIAEGYSVSREKKESFPLTVTSAQKNPTAFYLCASSIGTIPSSYNEQFFGPGTRLTVL.

The chain uses TRBV6-5 and TRBJ1-2; D possibly corresponds to TRBD1 (5 bases). V was clipped by 5 bases and J by 0 bases, with 10 bases between them. Germline assignment: CDR1 MNHEY and CDR2 SVGAGI. This CDR3 has 14 amino acids. This CDR3 is CASSRDSSNYGYTF. CDR3 sequence (DNA): TGTGCCAGCAGTCGGGACTCATCTAACTATGGCTACACCTTC.

This sequence joins TRBV6-5 and TRBJ2-7, with D possibly TRBD1 on 6 matching bases. Trimming left V 6 bases short and J 6 bases short, with 9 bases between. CDR1 MNHEY and CDR2 SVGAGI come from the germline V gene. This CDR3 contains 11 residues. CDR3 sequence reads: CASRQGSEQYF. The CDR3 nucleotides are TGTGCCAGCAGACAGGGAAGCGAGCAGTACTTC.

This sequence joins TRBV9 and TRBJ2-1; 9 nucleotides align to TRBD2. CDR1 and CDR2 from the germline V gene are SGDLS and YYNGEE. The ends lost 0 bases at V and 9 bases at J; junction bases unmatched: 4. CDR3 length: 14 residues. The CDR3 protein is CASSVGLAGSEQFF. The CDR3 DNA sequence: TGTGCCAGCAGCGTAGGGCTAGCGGGGAGTGAGCAGTTCTTC.